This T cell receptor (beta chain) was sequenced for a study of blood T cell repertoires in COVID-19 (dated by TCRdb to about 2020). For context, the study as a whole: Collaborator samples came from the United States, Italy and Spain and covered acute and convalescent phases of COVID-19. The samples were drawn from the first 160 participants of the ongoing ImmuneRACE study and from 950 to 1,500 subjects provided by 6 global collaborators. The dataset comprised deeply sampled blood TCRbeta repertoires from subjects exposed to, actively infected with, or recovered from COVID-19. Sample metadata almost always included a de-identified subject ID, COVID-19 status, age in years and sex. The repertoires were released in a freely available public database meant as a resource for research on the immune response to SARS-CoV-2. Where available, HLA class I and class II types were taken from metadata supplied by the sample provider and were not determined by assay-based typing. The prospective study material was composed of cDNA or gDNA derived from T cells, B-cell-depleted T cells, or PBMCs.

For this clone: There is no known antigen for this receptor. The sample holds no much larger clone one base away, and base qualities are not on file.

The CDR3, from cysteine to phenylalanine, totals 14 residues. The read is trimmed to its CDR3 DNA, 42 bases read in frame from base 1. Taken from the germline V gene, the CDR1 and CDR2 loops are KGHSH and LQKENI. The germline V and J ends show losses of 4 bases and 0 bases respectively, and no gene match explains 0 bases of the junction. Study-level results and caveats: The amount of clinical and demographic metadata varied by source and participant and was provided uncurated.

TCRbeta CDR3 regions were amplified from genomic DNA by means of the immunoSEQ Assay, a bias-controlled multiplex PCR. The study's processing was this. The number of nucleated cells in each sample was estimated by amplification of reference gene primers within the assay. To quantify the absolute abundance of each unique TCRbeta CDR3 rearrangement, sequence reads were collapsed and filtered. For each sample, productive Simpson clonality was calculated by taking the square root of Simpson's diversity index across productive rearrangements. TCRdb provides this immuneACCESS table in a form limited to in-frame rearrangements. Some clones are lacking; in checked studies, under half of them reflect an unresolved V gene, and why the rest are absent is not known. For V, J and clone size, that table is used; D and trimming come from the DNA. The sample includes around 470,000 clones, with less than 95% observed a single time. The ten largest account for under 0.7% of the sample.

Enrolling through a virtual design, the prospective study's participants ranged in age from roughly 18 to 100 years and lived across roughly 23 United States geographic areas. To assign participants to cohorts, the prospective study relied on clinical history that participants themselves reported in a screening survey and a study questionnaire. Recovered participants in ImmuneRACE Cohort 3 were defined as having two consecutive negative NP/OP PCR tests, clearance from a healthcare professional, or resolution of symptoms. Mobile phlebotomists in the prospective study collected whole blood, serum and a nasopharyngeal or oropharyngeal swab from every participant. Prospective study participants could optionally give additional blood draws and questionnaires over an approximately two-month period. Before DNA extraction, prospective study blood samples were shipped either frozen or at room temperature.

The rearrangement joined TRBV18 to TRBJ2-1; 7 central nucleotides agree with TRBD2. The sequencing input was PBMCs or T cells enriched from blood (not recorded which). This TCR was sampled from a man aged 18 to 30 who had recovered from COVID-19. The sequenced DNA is TGTGCCAGCTCACGCGGGAGCTCCTACAATGAGCAGTTCTTC. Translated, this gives CASSRGSSYNEQFF.